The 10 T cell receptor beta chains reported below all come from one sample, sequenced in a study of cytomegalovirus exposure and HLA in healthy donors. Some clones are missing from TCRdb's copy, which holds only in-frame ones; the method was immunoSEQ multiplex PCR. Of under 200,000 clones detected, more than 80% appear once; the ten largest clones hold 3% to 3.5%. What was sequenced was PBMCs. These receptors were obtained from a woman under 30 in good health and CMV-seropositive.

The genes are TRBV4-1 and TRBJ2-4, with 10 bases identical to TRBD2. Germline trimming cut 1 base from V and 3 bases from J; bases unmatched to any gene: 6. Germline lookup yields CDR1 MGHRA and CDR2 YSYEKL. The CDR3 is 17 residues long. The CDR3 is CASSQVASGSGKNIQYF. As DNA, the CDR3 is TGCGCCAGCAGCCAAGTCGCTAGCGGGAGTGGCAAAAACATTCAGTACTTC.

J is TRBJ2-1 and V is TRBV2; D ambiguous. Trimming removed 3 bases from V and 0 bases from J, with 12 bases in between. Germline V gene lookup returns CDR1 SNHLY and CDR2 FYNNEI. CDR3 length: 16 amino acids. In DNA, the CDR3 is TGTGCCAGCAGTGATTTACCCCCGAGCTCCTACAATGAGCAGTTCTTC. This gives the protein CASSDLPPSSYNEQFF.

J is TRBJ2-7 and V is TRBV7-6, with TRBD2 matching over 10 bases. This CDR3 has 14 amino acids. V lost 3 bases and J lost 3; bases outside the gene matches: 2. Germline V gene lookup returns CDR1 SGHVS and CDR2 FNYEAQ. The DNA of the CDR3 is TGTGCCAGCAGCTTTTCTAGCGGGAGCTACGAGCAGTACTTC. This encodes CASSFSSGSYEQYF.

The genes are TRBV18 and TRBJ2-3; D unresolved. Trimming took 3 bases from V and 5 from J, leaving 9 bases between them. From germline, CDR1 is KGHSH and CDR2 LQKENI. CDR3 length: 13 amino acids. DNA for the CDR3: TGTGCCAGCTCACCCGTCCGCGGAGATACGCAGTATTTT. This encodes CASSPVRGDTQYF. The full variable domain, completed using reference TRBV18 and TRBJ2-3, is NAGVMQNPRHLVRRRGQEARLRCSPMKGHSHVYWYRQLPEEGLKFMVYLQKENIIDESGMPKERFSAEFPKEGPSILRIQQVVRGDSAAYFCASSPVRGDTQYFGPGTRLTVL.

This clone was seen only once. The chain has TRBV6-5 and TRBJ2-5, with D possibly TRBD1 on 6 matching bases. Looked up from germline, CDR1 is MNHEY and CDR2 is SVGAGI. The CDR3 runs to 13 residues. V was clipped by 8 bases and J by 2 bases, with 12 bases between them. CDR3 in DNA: TGTGCCAGCGCCCGACAGGTTCAAGAGACCCAGTACTTC. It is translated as CASARQVQETQYF.

The CDR3 coding sequence is TGTGCCAGCTCGCAGGCATATAGCAATCAGCCCCAGCATTTT. Translated, it gives CASSQAYSNQPQHF. The chain recombines TRBV18 with TRBJ1-5; no firm D call. Trimming removed 6 bases at V and 0 bases at J, with 9 bases between. This CDR3 is 14 amino acids long. CDR1 is KGHSH and CDR2 is LQKENI in the germline V gene.

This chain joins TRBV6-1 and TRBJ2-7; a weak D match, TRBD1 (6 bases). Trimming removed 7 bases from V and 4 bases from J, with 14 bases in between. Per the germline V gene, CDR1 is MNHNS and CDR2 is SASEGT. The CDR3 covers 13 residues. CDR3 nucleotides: TGTGCCAGCACCACCAGGGGCTTATACGAGCAGTACTTC. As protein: CASTTRGLYEQYF.

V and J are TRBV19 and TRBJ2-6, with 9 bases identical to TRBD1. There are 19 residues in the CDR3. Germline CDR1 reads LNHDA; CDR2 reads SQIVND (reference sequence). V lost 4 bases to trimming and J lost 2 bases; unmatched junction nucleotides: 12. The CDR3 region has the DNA TGTGCCAGTAGTACCTCACCGGGACAGGGTGGTCCTGGGGCCAACGTCCTGACTTTC. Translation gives CASSTSPGQGGPGANVLTF.

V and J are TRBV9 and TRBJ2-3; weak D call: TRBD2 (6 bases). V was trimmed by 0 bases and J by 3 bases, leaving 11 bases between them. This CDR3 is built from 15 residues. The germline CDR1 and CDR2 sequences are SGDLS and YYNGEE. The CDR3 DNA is TGTGCCAGCAGCGTAGTAACGGGGGAAACAGATACGCAGTATTTT. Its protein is CASSVVTGETDTQYF.

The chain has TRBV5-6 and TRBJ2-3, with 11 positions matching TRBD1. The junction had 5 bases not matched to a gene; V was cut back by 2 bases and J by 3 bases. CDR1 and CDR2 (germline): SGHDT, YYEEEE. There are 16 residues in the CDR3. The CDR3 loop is CASSLRTGGWTDTQYF. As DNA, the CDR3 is TGTGCCAGCAGCTTAAGGACAGGGGGCTGGACAGATACGCAGTATTTT.